These 31 T cell receptor beta chains were all obtained from the same sample, sequenced in a study of cytomegalovirus exposure and HLA in healthy donors. The PCR ran on 60 Vbeta and 13 Jbeta primers. Using immunoSEQ multiplex PCR, the repertoire was profiled, and TCRdb retains in-frame clones only, with some absent. The top ten clones hold 1.6% of a sample with roughly 150,000 clones, around 75% of them seen once. The sequenced sample was PBMCs. The receptors come from a woman aged 18 to 35 in good health and CMV-seronegative.

Of note for this clone: Relative to the germline gene, one junction end is altered; a read error may explain this. CDR3 DNA: TGTGCTAGTGGTTTGGGTCGGACACCCGTCAGCTCTGGGGCCAACGGCCTGACTTTC. Protein: CASGLGRTPVSSGANGLTF. The chain uses TRBV12-5 and TRBJ2-6, with D maybe TRBD1 (5 bases). Germline CDR1 reads LGHNT; CDR2 reads FRNRAP. This CDR3 is 19 amino acids long. The whole variable domain, filled in from reference TRBV12-5 and TRBJ2-6, reads DARVTQTPRHKVTEMGQEVTMRCQPILGHNTVFWYRQTMMQGLELLAYFRNRAPLDDSGMPKDRFSAEMPDATLATLKIQPSEPRDSAVYFCASGLGRTPVSSGANGLTFGAGSRLTVL.

The chain combines TRBV6-5 with TRBJ1-6; 8 nucleotides agree with TRBD1. The CDR3 loop spans 13 amino acids. V shed 4 bases and J 8 bases; nucleotides not matched to a gene: 1. Germline-derived CDR1 and CDR2 are MNHEY and SVGAGI. The chain's CDR3 is CASSWTGYSPLHF. In nucleotides, the CDR3 is TGTGCCAGCAGTTGGACAGGGTATTCACCCCTCCACTTT.

The rearrangement uses TRBV10-3 and TRBJ2-5, with D unresolved. The CDR3 sequence is 17 residues long. The V end lost 0 bases, the J end lost 2 bases, and 16 bases lay between the germline ends. The germline V gene has CDR1 ENHRY and CDR2 SYGVKD. This chain's CDR3 is CAISESFASRSQETQYF. The CDR3 DNA sequence: TGTGCCATCAGTGAGTCCTTTGCGTCTAGGTCTCAAGAGACCCAGTACTTC.

For this clone: The sample carries other DNA sequences with the same CDR3. The chain carries TRBV5-1 and TRBJ1-5, with D possibly matching TRBD1 (5 bases). The CDR3 runs 15 residues. Germline values: CDR1 SGHRS, CDR2 YFSETQ. Trimming shortened V by 1 base and J by 0 bases, and 8 bases separated the two germline ends. The CDR3 reads CASSLWGDSNQPQHF. CDR3 DNA sequence: TGCGCCAGCAGCTTGTGGGGGGATAGCAATCAGCCCCAGCATTTT.

For the CDR3, the DNA is TGTGCCAGCAGCTTAAGTAGGGAGCTTACCGGAAACACCATATATTTT. Amino acid sequence: CASSLSRELTGNTIYF. The chain couples TRBV7-9 to TRBJ1-3; D gene unclear. V shed 2 bases and J shed 4 bases, with 15 bases lying between them. Per germline, CDR1 SEHNR and CDR2 FQNEAQ (reference sequence). CDR3 length: 16 amino acids. The entire variable domain, with the rest obtained from reference TRBV7-9 and TRBJ1-3, is as follows: DTGVSQNPRHKITKRGQNVTFRCDPISEHNRLYWYRQTLGQGPEFLTYFQNEAQLEKSRLLSDRFSAERPKGSFSTLEIQRTEQGDSAMYLCASSLSRELTGNTIYFGEGSWLTVV.

The chain has TRBV4-1 and TRBJ1-3; possibly TRBD1 for D (5 bases). V lost 6 bases, J lost 0 bases, and 6 bases lay in between. Germline V CDR1 and CDR2: MGHRA, YSYEKL. CDR3 length: 13 residues. The CDR3: CASRTVSGNTIYF. DNA of the CDR3: TGCGCCAGCAGGACAGTCTCTGGAAACACCATATATTTT.

The J gene is TRBJ2-6, the V gene TRBV5-4, with 9 bases identical to TRBD1. The germline V gene has CDR1 SGHNT and CDR2 YYREEE (reference sequence). The V and J ends lost 4 bases and 0 bases, in that order; junction bases with no gene match: 5. The length of the CDR3 is 17 residues. The CDR3 sequence is CASSTGTGFSGANVLTF. CDR3 DNA sequence: TGTGCCAGCAGCACCGGGACAGGGTTCTCTGGGGCCAACGTCCTGACTTTC.

This clone was seen a few times. Different DNA sequences within this sample yield the same CDR3. The V and J genes are TRBV7-3 and TRBJ1-2, with a weak D call TRBD1 (6 bases). The V end lost 5 bases, the J end lost 2 bases, and 9 bases lay between the germline ends. The CDR3 spans 13 residues. CDR1 SGHTA and CDR2 FQGTGA come from the germline V gene. For the CDR3, the DNA is TGTGCCAGCAGCCCCCAGGGGAACTATGGCTACACCTTC. It is translated as CASSPQGNYGYTF.

The chain's CDR3 is CASSPQSGVPQETQYF. The CDR3, as DNA: TGTGCCAGCTCACCTCAGAGCGGGGTCCCTCAAGAGACCCAGTACTTC. The chain couples TRBV18 to TRBJ2-5, with 7 positions matching TRBD2. From germline, CDR1 is KGHSH and CDR2 LQKENI. J gave up 2 bases and V 3 bases, and 9 bases lay outside the gene matches. The CDR3 has 16 amino acids. The whole variable domain, filled in from reference TRBV18 and TRBJ2-5, reads NAGVMQNPRHLVRRRGQEARLRCSPMKGHSHVYWYRQLPEEGLKFMVYLQKENIIDESGMPKERFSAEFPKEGPSILRIQQVVRGDSAAYFCASSPQSGVPQETQYFGPGTRLLVL.

This clone was seen a handful of times. The chain recombines TRBV28 with TRBJ1-3; TRBD1 is a possible D gene (5 bases). The germline V and J ends were trimmed by 7 bases and 3 bases, with 16 bases remaining between them. Germline-derived CDR1 and CDR2 are MDHEN and SYDVKM. The CDR3 sequence is 15 residues long. The CDR3 loop reads CASTATMGGGNTIYF. The DNA for the CDR3 is TGTGCCAGCACCGCCACTATGGGGGGTGGAAACACCATATATTTT.

The rearrangement joins TRBV5-4 to TRBJ1-4; 9 nucleotides match TRBD1. CDR3 size: 15 residues. With V trimmed by 4 bases and J by 5 bases, 6 bases remained unmatched. CDR1 SGHNT and CDR2 YYREEE come from the germline V gene (reference sequence). The CDR3 sequence is CASSLRTGENEKLFF. The CDR3 coding sequence is TGTGCCAGCAGCCTCCGGACAGGGGAAAATGAAAAACTGTTTTTT.

The gene calls are TRBV6-1 and TRBJ2-3; D remains unclear. Germline-derived CDR1 and CDR2 are MNHNS and SASEGT. This CDR3 region has 14 residues. V gave up 5 bases and J gave up 1 base, with 10 bases separating them. In DNA, the CDR3 is TGTGCCAGCAGTCCCATGGTAGGCACAGATACGCAGTATTTT. This sequence encodes CASSPMVGTDTQYF.

This clone was observed a single time. CDR3 in amino acids: CAWDRDYGYTF. The CDR3, as DNA: TGTGCCTGGGACAGGGACTATGGCTACACCTTC. The chain carries TRBV30 and TRBJ1-2; 7 bases map to TRBD1. Germline V gene sequence: CDR1 GTSNPN, CDR2 SVGIG (reference sequence). With V trimmed by 5 bases and J by 3 bases, 0 bases remained unmatched. This CDR3 region has 11 residues.

The chain uses TRBV19 and TRBJ2-3; D unresolved. V was pared by 3 bases and J by 4 bases, with 14 bases between. This CDR3 contains 15 residues. Germline loops: CDR1 LNHDA, CDR2 SQIVND (reference sequence). This chain's CDR3 is CASSMEPATADTQYF. In DNA form, the CDR3 reads TGTGCCAGTAGTATGGAGCCAGCCACCGCAGATACGCAGTATTTT.

In its sample, this clone was seen a few times. The rearrangement uses TRBV4-3 and TRBJ1-2; 8 positions match TRBD1. Germline loops: CDR1 LGHNA, CDR2 YSLEER. The CDR3 has 13 amino acids. V dropped 6 bases and J dropped 6; count of bases not matched to a gene: 6. CDR3 in DNA: TGCGCCAGCAGTTACACAGGGGGGGATGGCTACACCTTC. Translated: CASSYTGGDGYTF.

This chain links TRBV29-1 with TRBJ1-1; 8 bases align to TRBD1. Trimming took 7 bases from V and 1 from J; bases not matched to a gene: 14. This CDR3 has 16 residues. Germline V gives CDR1 SQVTM, CDR2 ANQGSEA. The CDR3: CSARRPQGQANTEAFF. DNA for the CDR3: TGCAGCGCCCGAAGGCCTCAGGGACAGGCGAACACTGAAGCTTTCTTT.

This clone appeared a few times. The junction shows a germline mismatch at one end, possibly a read error. The V gene is TRBV7-7, the J gene TRBJ2-2, with D tentatively TRBD2 (5 bases). Germline CDR1 is SSHAT and CDR2 is FNYEAQ (reference sequence). The CDR3 spans 12 residues. The CDR3: CASNEGAGELFF. CDR3 coding DNA: TGTGCTAGCAACGAGGGCGCCGGGGAGCTGTTTTTT.

V usage is TRBV2 and J usage is TRBJ2-5; possibly TRBD2 for D (6 bases). Germline lookup yields CDR1 SNHLY and CDR2 FYNNEI. Deletions cut 5 bases from V and 2 bases from J, with 12 bases between. This CDR3 has 14 residues. In DNA form, the CDR3 reads TGTGCCAGCAGTTACTTTGGGGGGCAAGAGACCCAGTACTTC. Protein sequence: CASSYFGGQETQYF.

The V call is TRBV5-6, the J call TRBJ2-2, with a possible D match to TRBD2 (5 bases). This CDR3 region has 16 residues. Germline V CDR1 and CDR2: SGHDT, YYEEEE. With 5 bases removed from V and 6 bases from J, the gap between germline ends came to 20 bases. In nucleotides, the CDR3 is TGTGCCAGCAGAACCGGAGGTTTGGGTTATCCCGGGGAGCTGTTTTTT. Its protein is CASRTGGLGYPGELFF.

The chain has TRBV6-1 and TRBJ1-5; 7 bases match TRBD1. This CDR3 contains 17 residues. The junction had 9 bases not matched to a gene; V was cut back by 4 bases and J by 0 bases. The V gene's germline CDR1 is MNHNS and CDR2 SASEGT. Written as DNA, the CDR3 is TGTGCCAGCAGTGCCGGGACAGCCATCTATAGCAATCAGCCCCAGCATTTT. Protein: CASSAGTAIYSNQPQHF.

The chain uses TRBV7-3 and TRBJ2-1; D may be TRBD2 (7 bases). The germline V gene has CDR1 SGHTA and CDR2 FQGTGA. This CDR3 comprises 14 residues. Deletions cut 4 bases from V and 9 bases from J, with 16 bases between. The CDR3 spells CASSSGQAGSEQFF. The CDR3 DNA sequence: TGTGCCAGCAGCTCGGGACAAGCGGGGAGTGAGCAGTTCTTC.

The chain uses TRBV6-5 and TRBJ1-1; D perhaps matches TRBD1 (6 bases). The CDR3 runs to 15 residues. V was trimmed by 0 bases and J by 3 bases, leaving 11 bases between them. CDR1 is MNHEY, CDR2 SVGAGI, per germline. The CDR3 loop is CASSYSTQGDTEAFF. The CDR3 DNA sequence: TGTGCCAGCAGTTACTCAACACAGGGTGACACTGAAGCTTTCTTT.

V usage is TRBV30 and J usage is TRBJ1-4; TRBD1 matches 10 bases. Per germline, CDR1 GTSNPN and CDR2 SVGIG (reference sequence). Unmatched junction bases numbered 2, after V lost 5 bases and J lost 8 bases. CDR3 length equals 12 residues. CDR3 region: CAWDRGREKLFF. The DNA of the CDR3 is TGTGCCTGGGACAGGGGGCGAGAAAAACTGTTTTTT.

This chain links TRBV5-4 with TRBJ2-2, with 8 bases fitting TRBD2. Losses at the gene ends were 4 bases for V and 7 bases for J; bases not matched to a gene: 9. This CDR3 has 15 amino acids. CDR1 and CDR2 (germline): SGHNT, YYREEE (reference sequence). CDR3 amino acids: CASSPSGGYIGELFF. CDR3 in DNA: TGTGCCAGCAGCCCCAGCGGGGGCTATATCGGGGAGCTGTTTTTT.

The chain is built from TRBV14 and TRBJ2-5; no clear D. The V and J ends lost 4 bases and 3 bases respectively, with 18 bases between them. Germline CDR1 SGHDN, CDR2 FVKESK. The CDR3 length is 16 residues. Here the CDR3 DNA reads TGTGCCAGCAGCCCGCAAAAGTTGCAGGCAAAAGAGACCCAGTACTTC. Protein product: CASSPQKLQAKETQYF.

This clone appeared a single time. The chain has TRBV6-5 and TRBJ2-6; D remains unclear. Per germline, CDR1 MNHEY and CDR2 SVGAGI. CDR3 length: 14 amino acids. The germline V and J ends were trimmed by 5 bases and 2 bases, with 7 bases remaining between them. The CDR3 coding sequence is TGTGCCAGCAGTGATGAGCCTGGGGCCAACGTCCTGACTTTC. Protein: CASSDEPGANVLTF.

The chain combines TRBV19 with TRBJ1-5, with 7 bases aligning to TRBD1. Germline values: CDR1 LNHDA, CDR2 SQIVND (reference sequence). V trimming: 2 bases; J trimming: 6 bases; junction bases outside the gene matches: 1. The CDR3 loop spans 13 amino acids. The CDR3 DNA is TGTGCCAGTAGTATACAGGGGGGTCAGCCCCAGCATTTT. As protein: CASSIQGGQPQHF. The full variable domain, with the rest looked up from reference TRBV19 and TRBJ1-5, is DGGITQSPKYLFRKEGQNVTLSCEQNLNHDAMYWYRQDPGQGLRLIYYSQIVNDFQKGDIAEGYSVSREKKESFPLTVTSAQKNPTAFYLCASSIQGGQPQHFGDGTRLSIL.

The J gene is TRBJ1-2, the V gene TRBV27; D is uncertain. Trimming cost V 5 bases and J 4 bases, with 17 bases left between them. The CDR3 is 15 amino acids. Germline V lookup: CDR1 MNHEY, CDR2 SMNVEV (reference sequence). The CDR3 loop reads CASSLRGEWSYGYTF. Here the CDR3 DNA reads TGTGCCAGCAGTCTGCGGGGAGAGTGGAGCTATGGCTACACCTTC.

This clone was observed a few times. The gene calls are TRBV6-5 and TRBJ2-7, with 9 nucleotides matching TRBD2. The CDR3 has 15 amino acids. With 0 bases clipped from V and 2 bases from J, the junction kept 2 bases outside the gene matches. The V gene's germline CDR1 is MNHEY and CDR2 SVGAGI. The CDR3 reads CASSYSAGGTYEQYF. DNA of the CDR3: TGTGCCAGCAGTTACTCGGCGGGGGGGACCTACGAGCAGTACTTC.

V usage is TRBV30 and J usage is TRBJ2-3, with 7 bases lining up with TRBD2. Germline assignment: CDR1 GTSNPN and CDR2 SVGIG (reference sequence). The ends lost 0 bases at V and 1 base at J; junction bases unmatched: 4. The CDR3 extends over 15 amino acids. Here the CDR3 reads CAWSVGGGGTDTQYF. The CDR3 DNA is TGTGCCTGGAGTGTGGGCGGGGGTGGCACAGATACGCAGTATTTT.

This clone was detected once. V and J are TRBV18 and TRBJ2-7, with D tentatively TRBD2 (6 bases). Germline V CDR1 and CDR2: KGHSH, LQKENI. The CDR3 runs 14 residues. V dropped 3 bases and J dropped 2 bases, with 11 bases sitting between them. CDR3 amino acids: CASSPTGTPYEQYF. The CDR3 DNA reads as TGTGCCAGCTCACCCACCGGGACTCCCTACGAGCAGTACTTC.